This entry is about one T cell receptor beta chain. Its antigen is not identified. The length of the CDR3 is 14 residues. Germline V CDR1 and CDR2: PRHDT, FYEKMQ (reference sequence). Trimming cost V 5 bases and J 5 bases; bases outside gene matches: 6. Using immunoSEQ multiplex PCR, the repertoire was profiled, and TCRdb retains in-frame clones only, with some absent. The sample includes roughly 150,000 clones, roughly 88% of them seen just once. This specimen comes from a study of cytotoxic CD8 clonotypes in ibrutinib-treated CLL. Study summary: Within the patient group, about a dozen were relapsed/refractory and fewer than 16 treatment-naive, and around 18 were IGHV unmutated.

General study findings and limits: Public clonotypes (which were uncommon) either contracted or remained stable on treatment.

The source material was PBMCs, sampled at disease progression, from a patient treated with ibrutinib. The rearrangement uses TRBV13 and TRBJ2-7; 10 bases are a match to TRBD2. The sequence came from a human donor with chronic lymphocytic leukemia. The CDR3 loop is CASSPLAGKNEQYF. The DNA of the CDR3 is TGTGCCAGCAGCCCACTAGCGGGAAAGAACGAGCAGTACTTC.